A single sample gave rise to the 13 T cell receptor beta chains below, sequenced in a study of blood T cell repertoires in COVID-19. Generated by immunoSEQ multiplex PCR, the TCRdb table keeps only in-frame clones and is missing some. The table includes about 330,000 clones, roughly 82% detected once. The source material was peripheral blood. The receptor set was obtained from a woman aged 50 to 60 with acute or convalescent COVID-19.

This chain joins TRBV27 and TRBJ2-1, with D maybe TRBD2 (6 bases). Trimming left V 5 bases short and J 4 bases short, with 15 bases between. The V gene's germline CDR1 is MNHEY and CDR2 SMNVEV (reference sequence). This CDR3 is 15 amino acids long. The CDR3 loop is CASSAPGLIYNEQFF. The DNA for the CDR3 is TGTGCCAGCAGTGCCCCGGGACTTATATACAATGAGCAGTTCTTC.

This clone was detected once. The chain carries TRBV28 and TRBJ2-2, with 11 bases matching TRBD2. V trimming: 6 bases; J trimming: 6 bases; junction bases outside the gene matches: 6. CDR3 size: 15 residues. Germline lookup yields CDR1 MDHEN and CDR2 SYDVKM. CDR3 sequence reads: CASRTLAGAAGELFF. The CDR3 coding sequence is TGTGCCAGCAGGACACTAGCGGGAGCGGCCGGGGAGCTGTTTTTT. The whole variable domain, remainder taken from reference TRBV28 and TRBJ2-2, is DVKVTQSSRYLVKRTGEKVFLECVQDMDHENMFWYRQDPGLGLRLIYFSYDVKMKEKGDIPEGYSVSREKKERFSLILESASTNQTSMYLCASRTLAGAAGELFFGEGSRLTVL.

Concerning this clone itself: This CDR3 is also generated by other DNA sequences in the sample. V usage is TRBV7-2 and J usage is TRBJ1-1; D not certain. Germline CDR1 reads SGHTA; CDR2 reads FQGNSA. The V end lost 2 bases, the J end lost 1 base, and 14 bases lay between the germline ends. The CDR3 is 16 residues long. In nucleotides, the CDR3 is TGTGCCAGCAGCTTAAGCGGAGGCAGGTGGAACACTGAAGCTTTCTTT. Protein product: CASSLSGGRWNTEAFF.

The chain combines TRBV27 with TRBJ2-3, with 7 positions matching TRBD1. The CDR3 has 17 amino acids. With 6 bases clipped from V and 1 base from J, the junction kept 13 bases outside the gene matches. Looked up from germline, CDR1 is MNHEY and CDR2 is SMNVEV (reference sequence). CDR3 DNA sequence: TGTGCCAGCAGACGACAGGGTTTTTTAGCTGGCACAGATACGCAGTATTTT. Translating it yields CASRRQGFLAGTDTQYF.

The chain joins TRBV27 to TRBJ1-2; D is ambiguous. Between the trimmed V and J ends, which lost 6 bases and 3 bases, there was a span of 20 bases. This CDR3 is 16 amino acids long. Germline V CDR1 and CDR2: MNHEY, SMNVEV (reference sequence). CDR3 nucleotide sequence: TGTGCCAGCAGGTCGAAACCAAGCCAGGCTGACTATGGCTACACCTTC. It yields the protein CASRSKPSQADYGYTF.

V and J are TRBV27 and TRBJ1-2; perhaps TRBD1 as D (6 bases). Germline V gives CDR1 MNHEY, CDR2 SMNVEV (reference sequence). V dropped 6 bases and J dropped 0 bases, with 14 bases sitting between them. The CDR3 is 15 residues long. CDR3 DNA sequence: TGTGCCAGCAGCTCAAGACAGGACTCTAACTATGGCTACACCTTC. This codes for CASSSRQDSNYGYTF.

J is TRBJ1-3 and V is TRBV10-3; D might be TRBD1 (6 bases). This CDR3 is 14 amino acids long. CDR1 ENHRY and CDR2 SYGVKD come from the germline V gene. Trimming left V 7 bases short and J 5 bases short, with 15 bases between. In DNA, the CDR3 is TGTGCCATCACCCTCGGGACAAGTAGAAACACCATATATTTT. Protein sequence: CAITLGTSRNTIYF.

The chain links TRBV7-3 to TRBJ2-1, with 8 bases fitting TRBD1. The germline V gene encodes CDR1 SGHTA and CDR2 FQGTGA. V shed 6 bases and J 8 bases; nucleotides not matched to a gene: 12. The CDR3 spans 15 residues. CDR3 protein: CASSPNGQGIDEQFF. The CDR3 nucleotides read TGTGCCAGCAGTCCAAACGGACAGGGAATAGATGAGCAGTTCTTC.

CDR3 DNA sequence: TGTGCTAGTGGTTTGGTGTGGCGGAAGGTGGACAATGAGCAGTTCTTC. Residues: CASGLVWRKVDNEQFF. The chain is built from TRBV12-5 and TRBJ2-1; unclear D gene. With 0 bases removed from V and 5 bases from J, the gap between germline ends came to 14 bases. The CDR3 has 16 amino acids. CDR1 and CDR2 (germline): LGHNT, FRNRAP.

This clone has at least ten counts. The rearrangement uses TRBV6-2 or TRBV6-3 and TRBJ1-1, with TRBD1 as a possible D gene (6 bases). V was cut by 4 bases and J by 7 bases, with 10 bases left in between. The CDR3 covers 12 residues. Germline V CDR1 and CDR2: MNHEY, SVGEGT. The CDR3 bases are TGTGCCAGCAGTTTACAGGGTTATGAAGCTTTCTTT. Amino acid sequence: CASSLQGYEAFF.

The chain links TRBV2 to TRBJ2-7; 8 nucleotides match TRBD2. From germline, CDR1 is SNHLY and CDR2 FYNNEI. J lost 2 bases, V lost 3 bases, and 3 bases had no gene match. The length of the CDR3 is 14 residues. The CDR3 sequence is CASSETSATYEQYF. CDR3 sequence (DNA): TGTGCCAGCAGTGAGACTAGCGCAACCTACGAGCAGTACTTC.

CDR3 nucleotides: TGTGCCAGCAGCTTAGGGACAGGGGTCTACGAGCAGTACTTC. It yields the protein CASSLGTGVYEQYF. This chain uses TRBV7-2 with TRBJ2-7; TRBD1 aligns across 9 bases. V dropped 1 base and J dropped 3; count of bases not matched to a gene: 1. The germline CDR1 and CDR2 sequences are SGHTA and FQGNSA. The CDR3 length is 14 residues.

The rearrangement uses TRBV12-3 or TRBV12-4 and TRBJ1-1; 7 nucleotides agree with TRBD1. This CDR3 has 12 residues. V was clipped by 3 bases and J by 11 bases; unmatched bases: 6. The CDR3 spells CASSFETGNAFF. For the CDR3, the DNA is TGTGCCAGCAGTTTTGAGACAGGGAACGCTTTCTTT.